This passage covers 7 T cell receptor beta chains from one sample sequenced in a study of cytotoxic CD8 clonotypes in ibrutinib-treated CLL. The assay was immunoSEQ multiplex PCR, and TCRdb's table has in-frame clones only and misses some. Among about 60,000 clones listed, approximately 54% were seen once. This sample comprised PBMCs, obtained at disease progression, from a patient treated with ibrutinib. All receptors derive from a human donor with chronic lymphocytic leukemia.

The gene calls are TRBV12-5 and TRBJ2-6; 12 positions match TRBD1. The CDR3 spans 19 residues. Germline CDR1 and CDR2: LGHNT and FRNRAP. The V and J ends lost 4 bases and 2 bases, in that order; junction bases with no gene match: 9. The CDR3 loop is CASGWVTGQGAPGANVLTF. The CDR3, as DNA: TGTGCTAGTGGTTGGGTAACGGGACAGGGGGCACCTGGGGCCAACGTCCTGACTTTC.

This sequence joins TRBV30 and TRBJ2-7; a possible D gene is TRBD2 (6 bases). The CDR3 loop spans 14 amino acids. Germline V gives CDR1 GTSNPN, CDR2 SVGIG (reference sequence). Trimming cost V 4 bases and J 7 bases, with 20 bases left between them. CDR3 in DNA: TGTGCCTGGACACCGCAGGGAGGAGCGATTGAGCAGTACTTC. Protein product: CAWTPQGGAIEQYF.

The genes are TRBV4-1 and TRBJ2-7; possibly TRBD1 or TRBD2 for D (5 bases each). The ends were cut back, 3 bases at V and 2 bases at J, with 11 bases in the middle. The CDR3 runs 14 residues. Germline-derived CDR1 and CDR2 are MGHRA and YSYEKL. The CDR3 protein is CASSHPGRPYEQYF. CDR3 nucleotides: TGCGCCAGCAGCCACCCGGGACGCCCCTACGAGCAGTACTTC.

J is TRBJ1-1 and V is TRBV30; no definite D call. This CDR3 spans 14 amino acids. The V and J ends lost 0 bases and 7 bases respectively, with 15 bases between them. In germline, CDR1 is GTSNPN, CDR2 SVGIG (reference sequence). CDR3 amino acids: CAWSVVPGVGEAFF. The CDR3 DNA follows: TGTGCCTGGAGTGTAGTACCGGGAGTTGGTGAAGCTTTCTTT.

The V and J genes are TRBV6-1 and TRBJ1-5; TRBD1 agrees at 9 bases. CDR1 and CDR2 (germline): MNHNS, SASEGT. Trimming removed 5 bases from V and 4 bases from J; junction bases left unmatched: 3. The CDR3 extends over 14 amino acids. CDR3 nucleotide sequence: TGTGCCAGCAGTACCGGGACAGGGAATCAGCCCCAGCATTTT. This translates into CASSTGTGNQPQHF.

Concerning this clone: Additional DNA sequences in this sample encode the identical CDR3. This rearrangement joins TRBV5-6 to TRBJ2-7; D uncertain. V lost 2 bases, J lost 2 bases, and 8 bases lay in between. Germline CDR1 reads SGHDT; CDR2 reads YYEEEE. The CDR3 is 13 amino acids. CDR3 nucleotides: TGTGCCAGCAGCTTTGGGCCGACCTACGAGCAGTACTTC. Translating gives CASSFGPTYEQYF.

This clone was seen more than once but under ten times. V usage is TRBV7-8 and J usage is TRBJ2-1; D tentatively reads TRBD1 or TRBD2 (5 bases each). The V end was cut by 5 bases, the J end by 10 bases, with 12 bases between. Germline V gene data show CDR1 as SGHVS and CDR2 as FQNEAQ. This CDR3 has 12 amino acids. The chain's CDR3 is CASSRGVGEQFF. The CDR3 nucleotides are TGTGCCAGCAGCCGAGGGGTTGGGGAGCAGTTCTTC.